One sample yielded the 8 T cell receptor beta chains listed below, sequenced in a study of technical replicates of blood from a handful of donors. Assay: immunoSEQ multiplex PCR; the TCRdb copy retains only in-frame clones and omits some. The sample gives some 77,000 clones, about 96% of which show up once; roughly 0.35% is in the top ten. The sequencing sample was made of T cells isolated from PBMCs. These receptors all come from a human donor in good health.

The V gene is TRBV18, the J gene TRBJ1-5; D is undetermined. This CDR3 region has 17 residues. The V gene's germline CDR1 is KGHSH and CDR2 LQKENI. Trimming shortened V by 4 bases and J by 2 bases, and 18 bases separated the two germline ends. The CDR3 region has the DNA TGTGCCAGCTCACTAAACCTAGCGTACGGTGGCAATCAGCCCCAGCATTTT. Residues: CASSLNLAYGGNQPQHF.

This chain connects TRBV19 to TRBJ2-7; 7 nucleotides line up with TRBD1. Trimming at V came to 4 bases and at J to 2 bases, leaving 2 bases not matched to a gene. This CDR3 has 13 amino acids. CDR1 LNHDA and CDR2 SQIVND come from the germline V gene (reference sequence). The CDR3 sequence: CASSSTGAYEQYF. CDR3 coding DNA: TGTGCCAGTAGTAGTACAGGGGCCTACGAGCAGTACTTC.

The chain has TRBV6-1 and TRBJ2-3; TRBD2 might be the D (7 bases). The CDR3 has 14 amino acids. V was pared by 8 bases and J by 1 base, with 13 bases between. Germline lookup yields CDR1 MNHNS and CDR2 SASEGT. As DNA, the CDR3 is TGTGCCAGCTCCCGGGGGGCGGGCACAGATACGCAGTATTTT. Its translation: CASSRGAGTDTQYF.

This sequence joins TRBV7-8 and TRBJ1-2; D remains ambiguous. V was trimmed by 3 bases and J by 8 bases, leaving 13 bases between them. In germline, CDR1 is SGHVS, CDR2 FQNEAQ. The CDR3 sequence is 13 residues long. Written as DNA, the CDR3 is TGTGCCAGCAGCTTGGCCGGAGGGATCGGCTACACCTTC. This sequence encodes CASSLAGGIGYTF.

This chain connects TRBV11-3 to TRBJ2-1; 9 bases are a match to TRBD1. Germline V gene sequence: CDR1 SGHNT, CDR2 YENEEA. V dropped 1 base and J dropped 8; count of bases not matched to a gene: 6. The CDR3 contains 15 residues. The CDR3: CASSLGGDREDEQFF. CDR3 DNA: TGTGCCAGCAGCTTAGGAGGGGACAGGGAGGATGAGCAGTTCTTC.

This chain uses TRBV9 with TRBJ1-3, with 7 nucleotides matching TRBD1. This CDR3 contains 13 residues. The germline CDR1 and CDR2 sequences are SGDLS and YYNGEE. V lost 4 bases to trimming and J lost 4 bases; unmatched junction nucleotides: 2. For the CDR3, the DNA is TGTGCCAGCAGCAAACAGGGGGGAAACACCATATATTTT. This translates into CASSKQGGNTIYF. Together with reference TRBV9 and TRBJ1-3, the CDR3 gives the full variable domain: DSGVTQTPKHLITATGQRVTLRCSPRSGDLSVYWYQQSLDQGLQFLIQYYNGEERAKGNILERFSAQQFPDLHSELNLSSLELGDSALYFCASSKQGGNTIYFGEGSWLTVV.

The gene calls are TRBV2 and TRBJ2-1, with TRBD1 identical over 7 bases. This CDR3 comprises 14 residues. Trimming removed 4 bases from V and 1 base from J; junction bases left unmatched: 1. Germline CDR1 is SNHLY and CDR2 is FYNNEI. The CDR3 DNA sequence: TGTGCCAGCAGTGCAGGGGGATCCTACAATGAGCAGTTCTTC. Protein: CASSAGGSYNEQFF.

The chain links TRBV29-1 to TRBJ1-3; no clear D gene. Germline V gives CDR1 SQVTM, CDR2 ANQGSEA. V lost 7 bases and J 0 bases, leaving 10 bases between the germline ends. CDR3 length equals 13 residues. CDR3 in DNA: TGCAGCGGGAGTAGTTACTCTGGAAACACCATATATTTT. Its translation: CSGSSYSGNTIYF.